This TCR beta chain was found in a study of blood T cell repertoires in COVID-19. At the level of the study: Nucleic acid was either cDNA or gDNA, and it came from T cells, B-cell-depleted T cells, or PBMCs.

Assay used: immunoSEQ multiplex PCR; TCRdb lists only in-frame clones, some missing. The table lists some 170,000 clones, around 80% of them singletons. Trimming took 4 bases from V and 8 from J; bases not matched to a gene: 3. The germline CDR1 and CDR2 sequences are SGHRS and YFSETQ. The CDR3 covers 12 residues. Material: peripheral blood. The chain employs TRBV5-1 and TRBJ1-1; 9 nucleotides agree with TRBD1. The source of this sequence is a man between 60 and 75 years old with acute or convalescent COVID-19. DNA for the CDR3: TGCGCCAGCAGCAAGGGACAGGGCGAAGCTTTCTTT. Translation gives CASSKGQGEAFF.